Listed below are T cell receptor beta chains from one sample, sequenced in a study of naive and memory T cell subsets. One entry per CDR3 protein, called by TCRdb with MiXCR from the 5' RACE reads. Of more than 45,000 distinct CDR3 sequences listed, 7.2% are singletons. All receptors derive from a male donor in good health. Both conserved end residues are part of each CDR3. D genes are given only for firm matches. Some rows have no size entry. The others give once, few or many, or a class for an expanded clone.

size: many; length: 16; V: TRBV30; D: TRBD1; J: TRBJ1-1; CDR3: CAWKLPGTGEGTEAFF; DNA: TGTGCCTGGAAGTTGCCCGGGACAGGTGAAGGCACTGAAGCTTTCTTT
size: many; length: 17; V: TRBV6-5; D: TRBD2; J: TRBJ2-7; CDR3: CASSPIHKSASGTNQYF; DNA: TGTGCCAGCAGTCCAATCCACAAATCGGCTAGCGGGACTAACCAGTACTTC
size: NA; length: 15; V: TRBV19; D: TRBD1; J: TRBJ2-3; CDR3: CASRRTGRSTDTQYF; DNA: TGTGCCAGTAGAAGGACAGGACGTTCCACAGATACGCAGTATTTT
size: NA; length: 11; V: TRBV29-1; D: NA; J: TRBJ2-1; CDR3: CSVDAYNEQFF; DNA: TGCAGCGTTGACGCCTACAATGAGCAGTTCTTC
size: many; length: 13; V: TRBV20-1; D: NA; J: TRBJ2-2; CDR3: CSARERITGELFF; DNA: TGCAGTGCTAGAGAAAGGATCACCGGGGAGCTGTTTTTT
size: NA; length: 15; V: TRBV16; D: NA; J: TRBJ1-1; CDR3: CASSQSGDVNTEAFF; DNA: TGTGCCAGCAGCCAATCGGGGGACGTGAACACTGAAGCTTTCTTT
size: many; length: 14; V: TRBV7-2; D: NA; J: TRBJ1-3; CDR3: CASSRDSRGNTIYF; DNA: TGTGCCAGCAGCAGGGATTCGAGAGGAAACACCATATATTTT
size: few; length: 14; V: TRBV6-1; D: NA; J: TRBJ2-7; CDR3: CASLGSGTVDEQYF; DNA: TGTGCCAGCTTAGGATCCGGGACTGTCGACGAGCAGTACTTC
size: NA; length: 14; V: TRBV20-1; D: NA; J: TRBJ2-5; CDR3: CSARETGRQETQYF; DNA: TGCAGTGCTAGAGAAACAGGGAGGCAAGAGACCCAGTACTTC
size: few; length: 14; V: TRBV20-1; D: TRBD1; J: TRBJ1-2; CDR3: CSAPGQDSNYGYTF; DNA: TGCAGTGCTCCCGGACAGGATTCTAACTATGGCTACACCTTC
size: NA; length: 12; V: TRBV2; D: NA; J: TRBJ2-7; CDR3: CASRRDLYEQYF; DNA: TGTGCCAGCAGAAGGGACCTATACGAGCAGTACTTC
size: many; length: 15; V: TRBV5-6; D: NA; J: TRBJ2-7; CDR3: CASSPPPGLNYEQYF; DNA: TGTGCCAGCAGCCCACCTCCCGGGCTAAACTACGAGCAGTACTTC
size: many; length: 17; V: TRBV18; D: NA; J: TRBJ2-3; CDR3: CASSPPERAGSTDTQYF; DNA: TGTGCCAGCTCACCACCGGAACGGGCCGGGAGCACAGATACGCAGTATTTT
size: NA; length: 15; V: TRBV2; D: TRBD2; J: TRBJ2-1; CDR3: CASSEVTSGNNEQFF; DNA: TGTGCCAGCAGTGAAGTGACTAGCGGGAACAATGAGCAGTTCTTC
size: many; length: 15; V: TRBV11-2; D: NA; J: TRBJ1-5; CDR3: CASSLGDYSNQPQHF; DNA: TGTGCCAGCAGCTTAGGAGACTATAGCAATCAGCCCCAGCATTTT
size: NA; length: 15; V: TRBV19; D: TRBD1; J: TRBJ2-3; CDR3: CASSTWTGSTDTQYF; DNA: TGTGCCAGTAGTACTTGGACAGGAAGCACAGATACGCAGTATTTT
size: few; length: 19; V: TRBV6-5; D: NA; J: TRBJ2-2; CDR3: CASSSQFLGGPMNTGELFF; DNA: TGTGCCAGCAGTTCTCAGTTTCTGGGGGGGCCGATGAACACCGGGGAGCTGTTTTTT
size: few; length: 13; V: TRBV6-6; D: NA; J: TRBJ1-2; CDR3: CASSYSKQAGNHF; DNA: TGTGCCAGCAGTTACTCGAAACAGGCCGGAAATCACTTC
size: many; length: 14; V: TRBV29-1; D: TRBD2; J: TRBJ2-2; CDR3: CSVLPGGNTGELFF; DNA: TGCAGCGTTTTACCGGGAGGGAACACCGGGGAGCTGTTTTTT
size: many; length: 11; V: TRBV6-5; D: NA; J: TRBJ1-1; CDR3: CASRGNTEAFF; DNA: TGTGCCAGCCGGGGGAACACTGAAGCTTTCTTT
size: few; length: 15; V: TRBV6-2/TRBV6-3; D: NA; J: TRBJ2-7; CDR3: CASSVGGGYVYEQYF; DNA: TGTGCCAGTTCAGTCGGGGGCGGCTATGTCTACGAGCAGTACTTC
size: NA; length: 17; V: TRBV20-1; D: NA; J: TRBJ1-6; CDR3: CSARDYFGGMSNSPLHF; DNA: TGCAGTGCTAGAGATTACTTCGGGGGGATGAGTAATTCACCCCTCCACTTT
size: few; length: 16; V: TRBV5-1; D: NA; J: TRBJ2-1; CDR3: CASSLAGTSSYNEQFF; DNA: TGCGCCAGCAGCTTGGCGGGTACAAGCTCCTACAATGAGCAGTTCTTC
size: few; length: 14; V: TRBV18; D: TRBD1; J: TRBJ1-1; CDR3: CASSPDRGVSEAFF; DNA: TGTGCCAGCTCACCAGACAGGGGGGTTTCTGAAGCTTTCTTT
size: NA; length: 12; V: TRBV24-1; D: TRBD2; J: TRBJ2-1; CDR3: CATAGGGSEQFF; DNA: TGTGCCACCGCGGGAGGGGGAAGCGAGCAGTTCTTC
size: NA; length: 16; V: TRBV5-1; D: NA; J: TRBJ2-7; CDR3: CASSYSAGGLLYEQYF; DNA: TGCGCCAGCAGCTACTCGGCCGGAGGACTACTCTACGAGCAGTACTTC